The 4 T cell receptor beta chains listed next were all sequenced from one sample in a study of T cells in Graves' hyperthyroidism and ophthalmopathy. The CDR3 regions of TCR beta were amplified from RNA transcripts. RT-PCR in the first round (using the HTBI primer set) targeted the TCR CDR3. TCRdb reanalysed the multiplex PCR reads using MiXCR and keeps one entry per CDR3 protein. Altogether 360,000 or so distinct CDR3 sequences are present, 15% to 20% being singletons, with the ten largest covering around 15%. Sequencing was performed on blood. These receptors were obtained from a woman in her forties with Graves' ophthalmopathy.

The sample holds many counts of this clonotype. The chain carries TRBV15 and TRBJ2-7, with unresolved D. CDR3 length equals 14 residues. V shed 0 bases and J shed 0 bases, with 6 bases lying between them. Germline V gene sequence: CDR1 LNHNV, CDR2 YYDKDF (reference sequence). CDR3 in amino acids: CATSRDPFSYEQYF. In DNA, the CDR3 is TGTGCCACCAGCAGAGATCCGTTCTCCTACGAGCAGTACTTC.

This clonotype was found many times. This chain connects TRBV19 to TRBJ2-7; the match to TRBD1 covers 7 bases. J was trimmed by 1 base and V by 6 bases; bases with no gene match: 6. Germline V CDR1 and CDR2: LNHDA, SQIVND (reference sequence). There are 14 residues in the CDR3. The CDR3 loop is CASRETGWSYEQYF. The CDR3 DNA reads TGTGCCAGTAGGGAGACAGGGTGGTCCTACGAGCAGTACTTC.

The sample holds many counts of this clonotype. An end of the junction does not agree with germline; a read error may underlie this. The J gene is TRBJ1-1, the V gene TRBV20-1, with a weak D call TRBD1 (5 bases). The CDR3 has 15 amino acids. Germline loops: CDR1 DFQATT, CDR2 SNEGSKA (reference sequence). The DNA of the CDR3 is TGCAGTGCTAGTCAGGGCGTCGAGACTAACACTGAAGCTCTCTTT. This translates into CSASQGVETNTEALF.

This clonotype was recorded many times. The rearrangement uses TRBV28 and TRBJ1-2; D is perhaps TRBD1 (6 bases). The CDR3 consists of 13 residues. Between the trimmed V and J ends, which lost 3 bases and 6 bases, there was a span of 11 bases. The germline V gene encodes CDR1 MDHEN and CDR2 SYDVKM. CDR3 sequence reads: CASSFRGADGYTF. The CDR3 nucleotides read TGTGCCAGCAGTTTTAGGGGGGCCGATGGCTACACCTTC.